This TCR beta chain came from a study of cytomegalovirus exposure and HLA in healthy donors. The study's findings and limits: Only CMV serostatus was available as immune exposure information. Likely technical artifact: a cluster of highly shared sequence variants. The study recorded over 150 TCR beta chains that were cytomegalovirus-associated. Later analysis demonstrated an association between a missense DCLRE1C variant and TCR beta V- and J-gene trimming.

The V and J ends lost 3 bases and 0 bases respectively, with 9 bases between them. In germline, CDR1 is SGHVS, CDR2 FQNEAQ. This CDR3 contains 14 residues. With respect to this clone: What it recognizes is unknown.

Primers included in the PCR were 60 Vbeta and 13 Jbeta primers. Produced via immunoSEQ multiplex PCR; TCRdb's table is partial and in-frame only. This table holds some 180,000 clones, over 80% found once. The genes are TRBV7-8 and TRBJ2-7; D is undetermined. This clonotype was sampled from a male donor in good health and CMV-seronegative. Sequenced sample: PBMCs. The CDR3 region has the DNA TGTGCCAGCAGCTTGTACAGAAGCTCCTACGAGCAGTACTTC. Translated, it gives CASSLYRSSYEQYF.